These 26 T cell receptor beta chains were sequenced from one sample in a study of T-cell memory formation after mild COVID-19. Via MiXCR, TCRdb re-called the 5' RACE reads, giving one row per CDR3 protein. The sample records about 110,000 distinct CDR3 sequences, 15% to 20% being singletons. The sequencing input was PBMCs or a T cell subset sorted from them (not recorded which). The receptor set was obtained from a man between 18 and 29 years old who had mild COVID-19 (a few samples of this study predate the infection). Cell type and time point are not known.

This clonotype appeared a few times. The chain is built from TRBV30 and TRBJ2-5, with a tentative D call TRBD2 (6 bases). Germline CDR1 GTSNPN, CDR2 SVGIG (reference sequence). This CDR3 has 12 residues. Trimming removed 5 bases at V and 5 bases at J, with 12 bases between. The CDR3 sequence is CAWSGDGETQYF. CDR3 DNA sequence: TGTGCCTGGTCGGGGGACGGGGAGACCCAGTACTTC.

J is TRBJ2-7 and V is TRBV12-3 or TRBV12-4, with 7 bases matching TRBD1. The CDR3 loop spans 14 amino acids. With V trimmed by 3 bases and J by 3 bases, 5 bases remained unmatched. The CDR3 sequence: CASSFWDRIYEQYF. The CDR3 nucleotides are TGTGCCAGCAGTTTCTGGGACAGAATCTACGAGCAGTACTTC.

This clonotype appeared a few times. The rearrangement links TRBV9 to TRBJ1-4; tentatively, D is TRBD1 (6 bases). The length of the CDR3 is 14 residues. The germline CDR1 and CDR2 sequences are SGDLS and YYNGEE. Trimming cost V 4 bases and J 2 bases, with 9 bases left between them. The CDR3 sequence is CASSTQGTNEKLFF. In DNA, the CDR3 is TGTGCCAGCAGCACCCAGGGGACTAATGAAAAACTGTTTTTT.

This clonotype was seen a few times. J is TRBJ2-1 and V is TRBV4-3, with TRBD2 identical over 14 bases. This CDR3 comprises 18 residues. Unmatched junction bases numbered 10, after V lost 1 base and J lost 8 bases. Per germline, CDR1 LGHNA and CDR2 YSLEER. The CDR3 loop reads CASSQGGTSGGLFDEQFF. CDR3 DNA: TGCGCCAGCAGCCAAGGGGGGACTAGCGGGGGTCTGTTCGATGAGCAGTTCTTC.

This clonotype was seen more than once but under ten times. J is TRBJ2-1 and V is TRBV9, with D tentatively TRBD1 or TRBD2 (5 bases each). The germline V gene encodes CDR1 SGDLS and CDR2 YYNGEE. This CDR3 spans 15 amino acids. Between the trimmed V and J ends, which lost 4 bases and 0 bases, there was a span of 11 bases. The CDR3 bases are TGTGCCAGCAGCACCGGGACCACCTCCTACAATGAGCAGTTCTTC. Protein: CASSTGTTSYNEQFF.

The J gene is TRBJ2-3, the V gene TRBV5-1, with TRBD2 matching 12 bases. The CDR3 runs to 16 residues. Germline values: CDR1 SGHRS, CDR2 YFSETQ. V gave up 3 bases and J gave up 0 bases; unmatched junction bases: 2. The CDR3 is CASSWGTSGSTDTQYF. The CDR3 DNA reads TGCGCCAGCAGCTGGGGGACTAGCGGGAGCACAGATACGCAGTATTTT.

The table lists this clonotype with a few counts. CDR3 amino acids: CASSQGTVQETQYF. In nucleotides, the CDR3 is TGTGCCAGCAGCCAAGGGACGGTTCAAGAGACCCAGTACTTC. The rearrangement uses TRBV7-2 and TRBJ2-5; D may match TRBD1 or TRBD2 (5 bases each). V was trimmed by 5 bases and J by 2 bases, leaving 12 bases between them. This CDR3 contains 14 residues. Germline values: CDR1 SGHTA, CDR2 FQGNSA. The variable domain in full, completed from reference TRBV7-2 and TRBJ2-5, reads GAGVSQSPSNKVTEKGKDVELRCDPISGHTALYWYRQSLGQGLEFLIYFQGNSAPDKSGLPSDRFSAERTGGSVSTLTIQRTQQEDSAVYLCASSQGTVQETQYFGPGTRLLVL.

There are a few counts of this clonotype. J is TRBJ1-6 and V is TRBV6-1; 7 bases line up with TRBD1. Germline lookup yields CDR1 MNHNS and CDR2 SASEGT. J gave up 10 bases and V 6 bases, and 12 bases lay outside the gene matches. The CDR3 totals 15 residues. The CDR3 DNA reads TGTGCCAGCAGATTGACAGGGACCCTAGGATCACCCCTCCACTTT. Protein sequence: CASRLTGTLGSPLHF.

This chain uses TRBV19 with TRBJ1-5; 7 bases are shared with TRBD1. After removal of 5 bases from V and 5 bases from J, the junction contained 3 bases not matched to a gene. The CDR3 runs to 13 residues. Per the germline V gene, CDR1 is LNHDA and CDR2 is SQIVND (reference sequence). The DNA of the CDR3 is TGTGCCAGTAGTGACGACAGGGATCAGCCCCAGCATTTT. As protein: CASSDDRDQPQHF.

V gene TRBV7-3 combines with J gene TRBJ1-1; no clear D. The CDR3 contains 13 residues. Germline V CDR1 and CDR2: SGHTA, FQGTGA. Trimming took off 5 bases at V and 4 bases at J, with 11 bases between the two ends. CDR3 residues: CASSLGSATEAFF. The CDR3 DNA sequence: TGTGCCAGCAGCCTCGGTTCGGCCACTGAAGCTTTCTTT.

This clonotype was picked up one time. The chain uses TRBV6-5 and TRBJ1-2; 10 bases align to TRBD1. CDR1 is MNHEY and CDR2 is SVGAGI in the germline V gene. V gave up 2 bases and J gave up 4 bases; unmatched junction bases: 4. The CDR3 consists of 15 residues. The CDR3: CASSYRTGGIYGYTF. CDR3 in DNA: TGTGCCAGCAGTTACCGGACAGGGGGAATCTATGGCTACACCTTC.

This clonotype has a handful of counts. The rearrangement joins TRBV28 to TRBJ2-1; 7 bases line up with TRBD2. The CDR3 runs to 15 residues. Germline assignment: CDR1 MDHEN and CDR2 SYDVKM. V lost 5 bases to trimming and J lost 3 bases; unmatched junction nucleotides: 7. CDR3 residues: CASSPAGGGYNEQFF. Here the CDR3 DNA reads TGTGCCAGCAGTCCCGCTGGGGGGGGCTACAATGAGCAGTTCTTC.

The table lists this clonotype with many counts. The DNA for the CDR3 is TGTGCCAGCAGCTTAGAGGATGGCAGGGGACATGAGCAGTTCTTC. Translating gives CASSLEDGRGHEQFF. This chain joins TRBV7-6 and TRBJ2-1, with a tentative D call TRBD1 (6 bases). V was pared by 1 base and J by 8 bases, with 15 bases between. Germline CDR1 is SGHVS and CDR2 is FNYEAQ. This CDR3 is built from 15 residues. The variable domain in full, with the rest retrieved from reference TRBV7-6 and TRBJ2-1, is GAGVSQSPRYKVTKRGQDVALRCDPISGHVSLYWYRQALGQGPEFLTYFNYEAQQDKSGLPNDRFSAERPEGSISTLTIQRTEQRDSAMYRCASSLEDGRGHEQFFGPGTRLTVL.

This chain links TRBV5-4 with TRBJ2-7; tentatively, D is TRBD2 (5 bases). Germline V lookup: CDR1 SGHNT, CDR2 YYREEE (reference sequence). V was clipped by 0 bases and J by 11 bases, with 9 bases between them. The CDR3 consists of 11 residues. CDR3 sequence reads: CASSLGGREYF. DNA of the CDR3: TGTGCCAGCAGCTTGGGCGGGCGAGAGTACTTC.

The chain links TRBV20-1 to TRBJ1-2; D possibly corresponds to TRBD1 (5 bases). The germline V and J ends were trimmed by 8 bases and 5 bases, with 24 bases remaining between them. Germline V gene sequence: CDR1 DFQATT, CDR2 SNEGSKA (reference sequence). The CDR3 loop spans 15 amino acids. The CDR3 sequence: CSTIPGTSSGYGYTF. The CDR3 DNA reads TGCAGTACTATACCGGGGACCTCTTCGGGGTATGGCTACACCTTC.

This clonotype has ten or more counts. The chain recombines TRBV20-1 with TRBJ2-2; D remains unclear. Germline CDR1 and CDR2: DFQATT and SNEGSKA (reference sequence). Trimming took off 1 base at V and 0 bases at J, with 12 bases between the two ends. The CDR3 has 16 residues. In DNA form, the CDR3 reads TGCAGTGCTAGAGGAAATACTCGGTCGAACACCGGGGAGCTGTTTTTT. Protein product: CSARGNTRSNTGELFF.

This clonotype was counted at least ten times. The chain links TRBV7-2 to TRBJ2-1, with a weak D call TRBD2 (6 bases). The V and J ends lost 9 bases and 7 bases respectively, with 28 bases between them. The germline gives CDR1 SGHTA, CDR2 FQGNSA. The CDR3 extends over 17 amino acids. CDR3: CASSETRSGTRSNEQFF. In DNA form, the CDR3 reads TGTGCCAGTTCTGAGACTAGGTCCGGGACTCGTTCGAATGAGCAGTTCTTC.

The table lists this clonotype with a few counts. The chain combines TRBV6-5 with TRBJ2-3; D ambiguous. From germline, CDR1 is MNHEY and CDR2 SVGAGI. V was clipped by 5 bases and J by 3 bases, with 9 bases between them. The CDR3 contains 13 residues. CDR3 nucleotide sequence: TGTGCCAGCAGTGCCCCCGGGACAGATACGCAGTATTTT. This codes for CASSAPGTDTQYF.

The V gene is TRBV6-5, the J gene TRBJ2-3, with unresolved D. Trimming left V 4 bases short and J 4 bases short, with 9 bases between. Germline V lookup: CDR1 MNHEY, CDR2 SVGAGI. The CDR3 is made up of 13 amino acids. The CDR3 sequence: CASSSRPADTQYF. In nucleotides, the CDR3 is TGTGCCAGCAGTTCCAGACCGGCAGATACGCAGTATTTT.

This clonotype was counted a few times. The rearrangement uses TRBV29-1 and TRBJ1-2; D not resolved. The CDR3 contains 13 residues. Germline V CDR1 and CDR2: SQVTM, ANQGSEA. The germline V and J ends were trimmed by 7 bases and 4 bases, with 16 bases remaining between them. The CDR3 nucleotides read TGCAGCGATGGGAGCCCGGGCGGCTATGGCTACACCTTC. It specifies CSDGSPGGYGYTF.

In this sample, this clonotype turned up a few times. The chain combines TRBV7-2 with TRBJ2-3, with a possible D match to TRBD1 (5 bases). This CDR3 comprises 13 residues. Germline V gene lookup returns CDR1 SGHTA and CDR2 FQGNSA. The V gene lost 2 bases and the J gene lost 4 bases, with 7 bases spanning the gap. The CDR3 is CASSLRQSDTQYF. As DNA, the CDR3 is TGTGCCAGCAGCTTAAGACAGTCAGATACGCAGTATTTT. Filled out from reference TRBV7-2 and TRBJ2-3, the complete variable domain reads GAGVSQSPSNKVTEKGKDVELRCDPISGHTALYWYRQSLGQGLEFLIYFQGNSAPDKSGLPSDRFSAERTGGSVSTLTIQRTQQEDSAVYLCASSLRQSDTQYFGPGTRLTVL.

The J gene is TRBJ2-1, the V gene TRBV7-9; 9 bases match TRBD2. There are 17 residues in the CDR3. V trimming: 4 bases; J trimming: 4 bases; junction bases outside the gene matches: 11. The germline V gene has CDR1 SEHNR and CDR2 FQNEAQ (reference sequence). The CDR3 loop is CASSSRLASGAYNEQFF. Here the CDR3 DNA reads TGTGCCAGCAGCTCACGACTCGCTAGCGGGGCTTACAATGAGCAGTTCTTC.

V is TRBV7-2 and J is TRBJ2-5; 7 bases are a match to TRBD2. CDR3 length equals 15 residues. The V gene's germline CDR1 is SGHTA and CDR2 FQGNSA. Trimming took 1 base from V and 2 from J; bases not matched to a gene: 4. The CDR3 loop is CASSLDQGGQETQYF. The CDR3 DNA follows: TGTGCCAGCAGCTTAGATCAGGGAGGGCAAGAGACCCAGTACTTC.

This clonotype was seen only once. The chain uses TRBV5-1 and TRBJ1-1; D might be TRBD1 (6 bases). From germline, CDR1 is SGHRS and CDR2 YFSETQ. The CDR3 sequence is 14 residues long. The ends were cut back, 0 bases at V and 3 bases at J, with 9 bases in the middle. As DNA, the CDR3 is TGCGCCAGCAGCTTGGGCAGGGGAGACACTGAAGCTTTCTTT. As protein: CASSLGRGDTEAFF.

The chain couples TRBV4-3 to TRBJ2-3; 7 bases align to TRBD2. The CDR3 spans 15 residues. CDR1 and CDR2 from the germline V gene are LGHNA and YSLEER. Losses at the gene ends were 1 base for V and 5 bases for J; bases not matched to a gene: 6. In DNA, the CDR3 is TGCGCCAGCAGCCAAGCTCTAGCGGAGGGAGATACGCAGTATTTT. Translating it yields CASSQALAEGDTQYF.

In its sample, this clonotype was seen a few times. The rearrangement uses TRBV7-3 and TRBJ1-3; no clear D. The CDR3 runs to 13 residues. Germline V CDR1 and CDR2: SGHTA, FQGTGA. Trimming cost V 4 bases and J 4 bases, with 8 bases left between them. CDR3 in amino acids: CASSSEPGNTIYF. For the CDR3, the DNA is TGTGCCAGCAGCTCTGAACCAGGAAACACCATATATTTT. Combining the CDR3 with reference TRBV7-3 and TRBJ1-3 gives the whole variable domain GAGVSQTPSNKVTEKGKYVELRCDPISGHTALYWYRQSLGQGPEFLIYFQGTGAADDSGLPNDRFFAVRPEGSVSTLKIQRTERGDSAVYLCASSSEPGNTIYFGEGSWLTVV.